A selection of T cell receptor beta chains follows, all from one sample in a study of CXCR3-negative and CXCR3-positive naive CD8 T cells. TCRdb reanalyzed the 5' RACE reads and collapses them to one entry per CDR3 protein, without DNA. Its table records 130,000 or so distinct CDR3 sequences. The specimen was naive CXCR3- CD8+ T cells from blood. The receptors come from a human donor in good health. Some clones in this sample may be carry-over from other donors' samples. The CDR3 runs from the conserved cysteine through the conserved F or W.

j_call,v_call,cdr3_aa
TRBJ2-1,TRBV7-9,CASSHRDSFGNEQFF
TRBJ2-7,TRBV13,CASSATTGGEQYF
TRBJ2-4,TRBV13,CASSPTEGAKNIQYF
TRBJ2-7,TRBV7-8,CARSLEPTASYEQYF
TRBJ2-7,TRBV5-1,CASSPPSSYEQYF
TRBJ1-1,TRBV7-8,CASSPRGAEDTEAFF
TRBJ1-5,TRBV28,CASSYRGLGNQPQHF
TRBJ1-3,TRBV12-3/TRBV12-4,CACQTASGNTIYF
TRBJ2-7,TRBV29-1,CSVTPGTAGDEQYF
TRBJ2-3,TRBV9,CASSVGGAGTDTQYF
TRBJ2-2,TRBV25-1,CASGAYDAPPPGELFF
TRBJ1-1,TRBV9,CASSVGSLGNTEAFF
TRBJ2-5,TRBV14,CASSHRVLGDQYF
TRBJ2-3,TRBV7-9,CASSLGSSGSTLDTQYF
TRBJ2-1,TRBV9,CASSVSTRSSYNEQFF
TRBJ2-1,TRBV14,CASSQETSGVPVSSYNEQFF
TRBJ2-7,TRBV4-3,CASSQEEEGPREQYF
TRBJ2-7,TRBV5-6,CASSLRGPEQYF
TRBJ2-7,TRBV28,CASSLASPYEQYF
TRBJ2-3,TRBV15,CATSTGGRTDTQYF
TRBJ1-1,TRBV25-1,CASRNGYTEAFF
TRBJ2-5,TRBV11-2,CASSSRGIGQETQYF
TRBJ2-2,TRBV29-1,CSAETISANTGELFF
TRBJ2-7,TRBV12-3/TRBV12-4,CASSPSGGTEQYF
TRBJ1-2,TRBV20-1,CSARAGDPPYGYTF
TRBJ2-3,TRBV7-2,CASSRAGGAGSTDTQYF
TRBJ2-3,TRBV7-9,CASSLEGVADTQYF
TRBJ2-1,TRBV28,CATSNPYNEQFF
TRBJ2-5,TRBV7-3,CASSSFAGGPETQYF
TRBJ2-1,TRBV7-6,CASSLADRAYNEQFF
TRBJ2-7,TRBV2,CAGGDRSWNEQYF
TRBJ2-7,TRBV11-2,CASSPQDSYEQYF
TRBJ1-1,TRBV21-1,CASTRGGKNTEAFF
TRBJ1-2,TRBV29-1,CSVPVGYGYTF
TRBJ2-4,TRBV21-1,CASSPSAGAKNIQYF